The sample holds many counts of the clone carrying this T cell receptor (beta chain). These data belong to a study of Graves' ophthalmopathy and Graves' hyperthyroidism. Amplification targeted the TCR beta CDR3 regions, with RNA transcripts as the source material. RT-PCR in the first round used HTBI primers; a second-round multiplex PCR followed. One entry per CDR3 protein results from TCRdb running MiXCR on the multiplex PCR reads. The table shows about 220,000 distinct CDR3 sequences, with approximately 21% occurring only once. V gave up 5 bases and J gave up 4 bases, with 11 bases separating them. Germline loops: CDR1 LNHDA, CDR2 SQIVND (reference sequence). The CDR3 totals 13 residues. Ineligible for inclusion were patients with other autoimmune diseases, uncontrolled infections, pregnancy or lactation. PBMCs were isolated by Ficoll-Paque density gradient centrifugation, using approximately 10 ml of fresh peripheral blood as the starting material.

V gene TRBV19 combines with J gene TRBJ2-5, with a weak D call TRBD2 (5 bases). The sample was peripheral blood. This receptor was identified in a woman aged 50 to 60 with Graves' ophthalmopathy. DNA of the CDR3: TGTGCCAGTAGTGCGACTATCAGAGAGACCCAGTACTTC. The encoded protein is CASSATIRETQYF.